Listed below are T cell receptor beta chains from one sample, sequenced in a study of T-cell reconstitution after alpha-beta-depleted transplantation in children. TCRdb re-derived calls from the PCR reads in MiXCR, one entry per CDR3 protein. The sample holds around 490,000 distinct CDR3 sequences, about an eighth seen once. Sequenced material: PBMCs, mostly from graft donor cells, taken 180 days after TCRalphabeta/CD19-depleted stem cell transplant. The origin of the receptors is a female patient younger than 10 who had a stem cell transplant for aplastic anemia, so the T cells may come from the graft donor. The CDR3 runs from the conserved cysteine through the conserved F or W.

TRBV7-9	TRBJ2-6	CASSLLVPGANVLTF
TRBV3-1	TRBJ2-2	CASSRQTGLTGELFF
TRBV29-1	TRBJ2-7	CSVEAREGIYEQYF
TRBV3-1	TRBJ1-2	CASSPTGGGYTF
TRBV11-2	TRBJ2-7	CASNIGPAGEQYF
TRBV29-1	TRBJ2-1	CSVDNSGSTNEQFF
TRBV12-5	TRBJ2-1	CASGLAGPWEEQFF
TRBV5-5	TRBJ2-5	CASRIGLGTSGKETQYF
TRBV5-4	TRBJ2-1	CASSSFPYEQFF
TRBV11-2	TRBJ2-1	CASSSRSGTGAEMNEQFF
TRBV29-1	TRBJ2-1	CSVEDGSSYNEQFF
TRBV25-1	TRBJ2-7	CASSESNRFYEQYF
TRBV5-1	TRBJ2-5	CASSYGRAVGETQYF
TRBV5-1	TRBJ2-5	CASGSRGVGETQYF
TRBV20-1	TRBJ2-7	CSAGGAVGGSSYEQYF
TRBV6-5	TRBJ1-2	CASSYPDRNGYTF
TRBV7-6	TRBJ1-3	CASRPNRRGGGNTIYF
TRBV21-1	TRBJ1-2	CASDSTFYTF
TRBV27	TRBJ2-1	CASSSLTSGREYNEQFF
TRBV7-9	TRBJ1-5	CASSPGLSGHQPQHF
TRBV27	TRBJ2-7	CASSLTVRDSLYF
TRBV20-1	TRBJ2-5	CSVAGVPETQYF
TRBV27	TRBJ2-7	CASSLISPYEQYF
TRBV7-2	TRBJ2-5	CASSSRTGIQETQYF
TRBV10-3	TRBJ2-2	CAISEQGEVRATNTGELFF
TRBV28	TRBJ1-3	CASSPYPDNSGNTIYF
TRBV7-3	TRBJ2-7	CASSLSGGWLHEQYF
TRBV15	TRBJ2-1	CATSREWVSISYNEQFF
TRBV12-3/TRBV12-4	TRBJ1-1	CASSYRDSRTEAFF
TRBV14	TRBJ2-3	CASSSPEGGRSSDTQYF
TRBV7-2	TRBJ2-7	CASSLVSLYTSYEQYF
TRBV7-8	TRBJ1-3	CASSSGTVSGNTIYF
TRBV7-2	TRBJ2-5	CASSSGTSGTKETQYF
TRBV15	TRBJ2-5	CATSRVVLQENNRQETQYF
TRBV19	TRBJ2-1	CASSSKRFDYNEQFF
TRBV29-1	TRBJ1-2	CSVEGGELYGYTF
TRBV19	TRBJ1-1	CASSTSFRNTEAFF
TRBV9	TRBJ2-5	CASSKPGQTGLETQYF
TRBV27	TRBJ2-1	CASRGLLGDNEQFF
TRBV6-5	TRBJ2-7	CASSYSIGPIPYEQYF
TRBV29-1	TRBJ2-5	CSVEGTEGDEETQYF
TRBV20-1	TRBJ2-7	CSARDRSSRGEQYF
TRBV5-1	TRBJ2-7	CASTWGQGSYEQYF
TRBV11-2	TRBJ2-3	CASSSLAGGLGTQYF
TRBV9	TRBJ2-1	CASSVALSSYNEQFF
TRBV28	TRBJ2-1	CASSSIPNNEQFF
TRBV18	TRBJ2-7	CASSPPISDRPYEQYF
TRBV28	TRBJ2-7	CASSSLGYKGEGYEQYF
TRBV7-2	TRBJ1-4	CASSLFPGQSGEKLFF
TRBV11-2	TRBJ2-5	CASRLVGGQETQYF
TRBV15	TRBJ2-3	CATSRIEVGPTDTQYF
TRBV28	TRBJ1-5	CASRPGFLGQGANQPQHF
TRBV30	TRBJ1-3	CAWNFGGRGNTIYF
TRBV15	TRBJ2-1	CATSFVLAGNNEQFF
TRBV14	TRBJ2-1	CASSQDIGQIYNEQFF
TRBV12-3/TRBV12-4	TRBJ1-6	CASRTGTYNSPLHF
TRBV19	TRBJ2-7	CASSIGTSGYEQYF
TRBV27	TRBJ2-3	CASSFLGDPGADTQYF
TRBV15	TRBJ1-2	CATSRLALFTNTTNGYTF
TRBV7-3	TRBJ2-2	CASSPRAGTGELFF